This T cell receptor (beta chain) derives from a study of T cell responses to AZD1222 COVID-19 vaccine. This CDR3 region has 16 residues. From germline, CDR1 is LNHDA and CDR2 SQIVND (reference sequence). V lost 6 bases and J lost 1; bases outside the gene matches: 6. Profiled with immunoSEQ multiplex PCR; TCRdb holds only in-frame clones, not every one. The sample has about 130,000 clones, over 65% seen once. This clonotype was sampled from an adult in good health. The chain recombines TRBV19 with TRBJ1-1, with 12 bases aligning to TRBD1. The starting material was peripheral blood, obtained on day 0 of AZD1222 vaccination. The DNA of the CDR3 is TGTGCCAGTAGAAGAGGGACAGGGGGCACGAACACTGAAGCTTTCTTT. It translates to CASRRGTGGTNTEAFF.